The present T cell receptor beta chain was sequenced within a study of CD8 T cells in ankylosing spondylitis. TCRdb ran MiXCR on the 5' RACE reads and lists one entry per CDR3 protein. The table records 200,000 to 300,000 distinct CDR3 sequences, roughly a tenth of them present only once. The table lists this clonotype with many counts. Its antigen is not identified. The CDR3 contains 15 residues. CDR1 and CDR2 (germline): SGHRS, YFSETQ. V dropped 7 bases and J dropped 10; count of bases not matched to a gene: 14. Study outcomes and limitations: CD8+ cells made up the disease-linked clones, which were relatively rare in peripheral blood. For ankylosing spondylitis blood, a TCR beta motif of 7 or 8 highly homologous variants appeared characteristic. Earlier work had already found some motif variants in reactive arthritis synovial fluid and blood. Clones linked to disease were reported to show significant enrichment in matched ankylosing spondylitis synovial fluid.

The sample taken for sequencing was blood, either unsorted or a sorted T cell fraction (not recorded which). The origin of this receptor is a male donor with ankylosing spondylitis or in good health (not recorded which). The V and J genes are TRBV5-1 and TRBJ1-6; 7 positions match TRBD1. The CDR3 DNA reads TGCGCCAGCGCTTACTCTGAGGGGGCTAGATCACCCCTCCACTTT. Translation gives CASAYSEGARSPLHF.